This TCR beta chain was sequenced during a study of T cell responses to AZD1222 COVID-19 vaccine (dated by TCRdb to the early 2020s). Some background on the complete study: TCR sequencing was performed for 233 trial participants, of whom around 200 were given two doses of AZD1222 and around 25 were given two doses of MenACWY control vaccine. Trial participants were enrolled by age into subgroups of 18-55, 56-69 and 70-plus years, and 148, 28 and 57 TCR-sequenced participants, respectively, were included in these subgroups. Broader findings and caveats from the paper: Most participants were white British and females outnumbered males, and the authors suggested that clonal diversity may have been underestimated. Reportedly, almost half of the unique spike-specific TCRs recognized epitopes lying outside the regions that are mutated in the B.1.351 and B.1.1.7 variants. Vaccine-associated CD4 TCRs spanned the whole spike protein, with dominant responses in regions 160-218 and 743-854. The 56-69-year group was small, and its depth increase did not reach significance, likely because of low power. Only six AZD1222 recipients were SARS-CoV-2 seropositive at baseline, limiting conclusions about previously exposed vaccinees. A significant rise in spike-specific TCR breadth and depth was observed after two AZD1222 doses relative to day 0 and relative to MenACWY recipients. Because no samples from the day 14 peak response were available, repertoires could be characterized only after the peak T cell response.

V sheds 0 bases and J sheds 8 bases, leaving 21 bases between their ends. The CDR3 sequence holds 17 residues, the cysteine and phenylalanine included. The only DNA kept is the CDR3, 51 bases in frame from the first base. Per the germline V gene (reference sequence), SGHKS is the CDR1 and YYEKEE is the CDR2. Concerning this clone itself: Its antigen remains undetermined. No base qualities exist here, and no much larger clone lies one base off it.

Explained via the paper, the time point label denotes: about 28 days (+/-7) after the second vaccine dose. AZD1222 recipients with second doses at about 4 weeks or about 12 weeks were pooled, because spike-specific TCR depth and breadth did not differ between schedules. The vaccinee samples were drawn from two UK trials, COV001 and COV002, one of which was a single-blind randomized controlled phase 2/3 trial testing AZD1222 (ChAdOx1 nCoV-19) in healthy adults. For TCRbeta chain sequencing, PBMC samples were collected from trial participants at day 0 and at day 28 after the second dose. The CDR3 regions of human TCRbeta chains were analyzed by immunosequencing. The published analysis was carried out like this. TCRs in the repertoires were compared against a reference library of SARS-CoV-2-specific TCRs that had been generated with the MIRA antigen-specificity platform. Breadth was defined as the fraction of unique TCRs that were SARS-CoV-2-associated. Depth was defined as the fraction of total T cells that were SARS-CoV-2-associated. Using the MIRA data, each spike-specific TCR was assigned both to the spike region to which the TCR was reactive and to a CD4 or CD8 class. Log10-transformed breadth and depth values were compared by one-way ANOVA with Sidak's multiple comparisons tests. The immuneACCESS repertoire file appears here via TCRdb, limited to in-frame rearrangements. These files lack a portion of the clones; in checked studies, under half of the deficit traces to unresolved V genes, and the cause of the others is not known. V and J calls and clone size are copied from that table; D and trimming were computed from the DNA. Present in this sample are 95,000 to 110,000 clones, around 92% of which were seen just once. Roughly 9% of the sample is held by the ten biggest clonotypes.

The source material was peripheral blood, sampled 28 days after the second AZD1222 dose. Recombination joined TRBV5-5 with TRBJ2-1, with a weak D call of TRBD1 (6 bases match). This TCR was sampled from an adult who received the AZD1222 COVID-19 vaccine. The CDR3 has the sequence CASSLVQGTPSFDEQFF. The base sequence is TGTGCCAGCAGCTTGGTCCAGGGGACCCCTAGTTTTGATGAGCAGTTCTTC.